These 12 T cell receptor beta chains came from one sample sequenced in a study of shared clonotypes between healthy human individuals. Some clones are missing from TCRdb's copy, which holds only in-frame ones; the method was immunoSEQ multiplex PCR. This table holds millions of clones, roughly 92% found once. Sequences were obtained from naive CD4+ T cells sorted from blood. Indicated subset: CD45RA+ positively selected. These receptor sequences come from a young man in good health.

J is TRBJ1-6 and V is TRBV7-2, with D unresolved. The CDR3 extends over 13 amino acids. Trimming stripped 4 bases from V and 9 bases from J, with 10 bases between. Germline V gene data show CDR1 as SGHTA and CDR2 as FQGNSA. DNA of the CDR3: TGTGCCAGCAGCTCTCGAAGGAGTTCACCCCTCCACTTT. Its protein is CASSSRRSSPLHF.

V usage is TRBV27 and J usage is TRBJ2-7; D gene uncertain. V lost 2 bases and J 2 bases, leaving 10 bases between the germline ends. Per the germline V gene, CDR1 is MNHEY and CDR2 is SMNVEV (reference sequence). This CDR3 has 14 residues. The CDR3 DNA reads as TGTGCCAGCAGTTTACTGGGCCTTACCTACGAGCAGTACTTC. Translation: CASSLLGLTYEQYF.

In nucleotides, the CDR3 is TGTGCCAGCAGTTACCCGTCTGGACAGGGGCCTGAAGCTTTCTTT. Protein sequence: CASSYPSGQGPEAFF. V is TRBV6-6 and J is TRBJ1-1, with 9 bases lining up with TRBD1. Trimming cost V 2 bases and J 6 bases; bases outside gene matches: 7. The CDR3 is 15 residues long. Germline V gene data show CDR1 as MNHNY and CDR2 as SVGAGI (reference sequence).

The V call is TRBV9, the J call TRBJ1-2, with 7 positions matching TRBD1. The germline CDR1 and CDR2 sequences are SGDLS and YYNGEE. V shed 4 bases, J shed 2 bases, and the junction held 2 bases outside the gene matches. This CDR3 is built from 13 residues. DNA for the CDR3: TGTGCCAGCAGCCCACAGGGGAACTATGGCTACACCTTC. This translates into CASSPQGNYGYTF.

The chain employs TRBV7-8 and TRBJ2-7; D gene uncertain. V was shortened by 2 bases and J by 0 bases, with 5 bases between the two germline ends. CDR3 length equals 13 residues. CDR1 is SGHVS and CDR2 is FQNEAQ in the germline V gene. In DNA, the CDR3 is TGTGCCAGCAGCTTAAGGCCCTCCTACGAGCAGTACTTC. It codes for CASSLRPSYEQYF.

This rearrangement joins TRBV7-2 to TRBJ2-2; tentatively, D is TRBD2 (5 bases). The germline V and J ends were trimmed by 0 bases and 3 bases, with 14 bases remaining between them. This CDR3 comprises 17 residues. The germline CDR1 and CDR2 sequences are SGHTA and FQGNSA. The CDR3 loop is CASSLASARAYTGELFF. In nucleotides, the CDR3 is TGTGCCAGCAGCTTAGCCAGCGCGCGGGCTTACACCGGGGAGCTGTTTTTT. The complete variable domain, with remaining parts taken from reference TRBV7-2 and TRBJ2-2, reads GAGVSQSPSNKVTEKGKDVELRCDPISGHTALYWYRQSLGQGLEFLIYFQGNSAPDKSGLPSDRFSAERTGGSVSTLTIQRTQQEDSAVYLCASSLASARAYTGELFFGEGSRLTVL.

V and J are TRBV6-1 and TRBJ1-2; D gene uncertain. Deletions cut 1 base from V and 6 bases from J, with 15 bases between. This CDR3 is 15 amino acids long. Germline-derived CDR1 and CDR2 are MNHNS and SASEGT. This chain's CDR3 is CASSEVLTLRDGYTF. CDR3 DNA sequence: TGTGCCAGCAGTGAAGTTTTGACGCTACGAGATGGCTACACCTTC.

The chain uses TRBV7-2 and TRBJ1-4; possibly TRBD1 for D (5 bases). V lost 2 bases to trimming and J lost 7 bases, with 11 bases between them. From germline, CDR1 is SGHTA and CDR2 FQGNSA. This CDR3 has 14 residues. As DNA, the CDR3 is TGTGCCAGCAGCTTAAGGACACAATCTGAAAAACTGTTTTTT. This sequence encodes CASSLRTQSEKLFF. The full variable domain, its missing parts supplied by reference TRBV7-2 and TRBJ1-4, is GAGVSQSPSNKVTEKGKDVELRCDPISGHTALYWYRQSLGQGLEFLIYFQGNSAPDKSGLPSDRFSAERTGGSVSTLTIQRTQQEDSAVYLCASSLRTQSEKLFFGSGTQLSVL.

This rearrangement joins TRBV7-9 to TRBJ2-1; 11 bases are a match to TRBD2. Germline CDR1 reads SEHNR; CDR2 reads FQNEAQ (reference sequence). The CDR3 length is 17 residues. V trimming: 5 bases; J trimming: 7 bases; junction bases outside the gene matches: 13. For the CDR3, the DNA is TGTGCCAGCAGCCCCAGGGGTCTAGCGGGAGGTTTTAATGAGCAGTTCTTC. Its translation: CASSPRGLAGGFNEQFF.

About this clone itself: Other nucleotide sequences from this sample produce the same CDR3. The V and J genes are TRBV5-1 and TRBJ1-5; possibly TRBD1 for D (6 bases). Deletions cut 0 bases from V and 0 bases from J, with 10 bases between. The CDR3 sequence is 16 residues long. Germline V CDR1 and CDR2: SGHRS, YFSETQ. The CDR3 nucleotides read TGCGCCAGCAGCTTGGAGGGGGGTTATAGCAATCAGCCCCAGCATTTT. The encoded protein is CASSLEGGYSNQPQHF.

The chain has TRBV5-1 and TRBJ2-1, with 7 bases aligning to TRBD2. The CDR3 contains 16 residues. From germline, CDR1 is SGHRS and CDR2 YFSETQ. The J segment lost 0 bases and the V segment lost 0 bases, leaving 3 bases of the junction unmatched. The CDR3 is CASSLGGGDSYNEQFF. The CDR3 DNA reads TGCGCCAGCAGCTTGGGGGGAGGGGACTCCTACAATGAGCAGTTCTTC.

This rearrangement joins TRBV18 to TRBJ2-1; TRBD2 matches at 10 bases. The CDR3 totals 17 residues. V was clipped by 0 bases and J by 5 bases; unmatched bases: 7. Germline V CDR1 and CDR2: KGHSH, LQKENI. CDR3 DNA: TGTGCCAGCTCACCACCGAGCGGGAGGGCCGAGAACAATGAGCAGTTCTTC. Amino acids: CASSPPSGRAENNEQFF.